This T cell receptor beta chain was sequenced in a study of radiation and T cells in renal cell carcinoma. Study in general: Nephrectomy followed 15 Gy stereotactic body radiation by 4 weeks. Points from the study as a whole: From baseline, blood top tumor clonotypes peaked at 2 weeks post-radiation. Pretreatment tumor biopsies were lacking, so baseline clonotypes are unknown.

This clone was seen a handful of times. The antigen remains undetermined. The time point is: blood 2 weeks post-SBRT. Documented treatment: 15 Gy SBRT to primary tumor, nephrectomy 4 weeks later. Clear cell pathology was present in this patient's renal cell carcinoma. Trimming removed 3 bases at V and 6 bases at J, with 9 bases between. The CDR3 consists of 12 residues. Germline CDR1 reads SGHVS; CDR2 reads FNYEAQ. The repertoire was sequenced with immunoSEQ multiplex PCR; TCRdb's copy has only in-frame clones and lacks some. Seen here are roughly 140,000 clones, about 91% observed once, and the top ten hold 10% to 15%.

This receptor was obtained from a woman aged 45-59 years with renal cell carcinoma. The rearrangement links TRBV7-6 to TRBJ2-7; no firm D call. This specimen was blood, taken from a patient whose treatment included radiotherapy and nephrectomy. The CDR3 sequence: CASSFNRGEQYF. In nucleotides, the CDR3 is TGTGCCAGCAGCTTCAACCGAGGCGAGCAGTACTTC.